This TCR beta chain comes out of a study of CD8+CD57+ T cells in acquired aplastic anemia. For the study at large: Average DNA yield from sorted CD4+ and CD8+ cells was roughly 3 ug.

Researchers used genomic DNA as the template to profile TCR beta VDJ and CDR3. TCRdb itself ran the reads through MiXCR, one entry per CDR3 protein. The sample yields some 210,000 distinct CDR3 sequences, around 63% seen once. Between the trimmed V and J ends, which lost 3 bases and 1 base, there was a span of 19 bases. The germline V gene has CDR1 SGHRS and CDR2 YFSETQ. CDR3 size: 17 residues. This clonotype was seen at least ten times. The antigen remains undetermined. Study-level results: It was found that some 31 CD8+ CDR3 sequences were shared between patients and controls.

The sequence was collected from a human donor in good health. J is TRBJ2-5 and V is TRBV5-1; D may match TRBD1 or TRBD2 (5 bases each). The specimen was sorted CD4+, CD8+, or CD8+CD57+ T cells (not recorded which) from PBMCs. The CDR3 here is CASSWGPHQGAQETQYF. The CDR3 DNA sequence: TGCGCCAGCAGCTGGGGACCGCACCAAGGGGCCCAAGAGACCCAGTACTTC.